This paragraph covers one T cell receptor beta chain sequence. No antigen is known for it. Clones were sequenced by immunoSEQ multiplex PCR, and TCRdb holds only the in-frame ones, with some missing. In the table there are about 33,000 clones, 95% to 96% of which are singletons. The sample originates from a study of T cells in tuberculosis. Study background: The T cells targeted glucose monomycolate, a mycobacterial lipid, via CD1B. This South African cohort compared adolescents with or without latent tuberculosis against adults with active tuberculosis. Findings and limits, study-wide: Active tuberculosis TCR-alpha repertoires lay closer to GMM-specific TCRs than IGRA-negative controls, suggesting clonal expansion.

V was clipped by 6 bases and J by 1 base; unmatched bases: 1. The CDR3 contains 14 residues. Germline CDR1 MNHEY, CDR2 SVGAGI. This chain uses TRBV6-5 with TRBJ2-3; 10 nucleotides agree with TRBD2. This clonotype was obtained from a donor aged 10-29 years with latent tuberculosis or without tuberculosis infection. Sequencing was done on a sample of PBMCs. In nucleotides, the CDR3 is TGTGCCAGCAGCCTAGCGGGGGGCACAGATACGCAGTATTTT. It yields the protein CASSLAGGTDTQYF.